This T cell receptor beta chain was recorded in a study of blood T cell repertoires in COVID-19. About the study: From the United States, Italy and Spain came samples of acute and convalescent COVID-19. Sources were T cells, B-cell-depleted T cells, or PBMCs; the material itself was cDNA or gDNA.

Under the authors' procedure: Amplification of reference gene primers was used by the study to estimate nucleated cell counts. The protocol was immunoSEQ multiplex PCR, while the TCRdb copy is restricted to in-frame clones and leaves out a portion. That table furnishes V, J and clone size, whereas the DNA furnished D and trimming. The sample contains around 120,000 clones, over 70% of which appear only once. This CDR3 has 15 residues. Per the germline V gene, CDR1 is SGHRS and CDR2 is YFSETQ. Trimming removed 3 bases from V and 1 base from J, with 11 bases in between. The V call is TRBV5-1, the J call TRBJ2-1; D gene unclear. The sequencing sample was made of peripheral blood. This receptor was obtained from a man in his 70s with acute or convalescent COVID-19. This chain's CDR3 is CASSSASGSYNEQFF. The CDR3 nucleotides read TGCGCCAGCAGCTCGGCTTCAGGATCCTACAATGAGCAGTTCTTC.